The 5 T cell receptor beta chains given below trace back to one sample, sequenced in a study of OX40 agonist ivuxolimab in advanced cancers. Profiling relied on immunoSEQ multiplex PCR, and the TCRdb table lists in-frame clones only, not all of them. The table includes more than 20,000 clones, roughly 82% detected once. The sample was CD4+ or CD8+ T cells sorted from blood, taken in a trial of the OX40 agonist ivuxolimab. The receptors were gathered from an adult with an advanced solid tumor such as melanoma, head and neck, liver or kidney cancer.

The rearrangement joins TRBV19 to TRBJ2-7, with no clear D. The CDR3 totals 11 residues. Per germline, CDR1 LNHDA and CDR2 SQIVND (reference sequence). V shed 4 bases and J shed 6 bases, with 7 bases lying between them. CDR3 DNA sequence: TGTGCCAGTAGTACATCTTCCGAGCAGTACTTC. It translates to CASSTSSEQYF. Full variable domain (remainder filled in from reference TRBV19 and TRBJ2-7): DGGITQSPKYLFRKEGQNVTLSCEQNLNHDAMYWYRQDPGQGLRLIYYSQIVNDFQKGDIAEGYSVSREKKESFPLTVTSAQKNPTAFYLCASSTSSEQYFGPGTRLTVT.

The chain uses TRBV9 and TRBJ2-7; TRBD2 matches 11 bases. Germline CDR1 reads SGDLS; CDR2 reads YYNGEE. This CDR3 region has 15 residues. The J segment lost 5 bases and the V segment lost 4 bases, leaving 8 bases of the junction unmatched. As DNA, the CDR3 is TGTGCCAGCAGCTTAAGGACTAGCGGGCGGCACGAGCAGTACTTC. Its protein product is CASSLRTSGRHEQYF.

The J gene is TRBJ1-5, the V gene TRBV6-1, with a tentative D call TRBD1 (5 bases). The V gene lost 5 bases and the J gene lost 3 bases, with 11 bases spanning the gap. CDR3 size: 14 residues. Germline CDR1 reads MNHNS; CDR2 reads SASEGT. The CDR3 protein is CASSTDSTNQPQHF. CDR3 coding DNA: TGTGCCAGCAGTACTGACAGCACCAATCAGCCCCAGCATTTT.

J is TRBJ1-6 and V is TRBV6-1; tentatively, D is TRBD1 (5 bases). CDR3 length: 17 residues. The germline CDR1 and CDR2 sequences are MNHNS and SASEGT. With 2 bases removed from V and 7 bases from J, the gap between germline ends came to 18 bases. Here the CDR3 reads CASSEPGRGLRNSPLHF. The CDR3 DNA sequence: TGTGCCAGCAGTGAACCGGGGCGGGGTTTACGGAATTCACCCCTCCACTTT.

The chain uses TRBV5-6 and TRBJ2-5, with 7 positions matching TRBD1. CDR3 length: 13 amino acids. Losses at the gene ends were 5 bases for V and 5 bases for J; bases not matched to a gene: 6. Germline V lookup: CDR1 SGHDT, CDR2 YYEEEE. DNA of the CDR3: TGTGCCAGCAGGAACAGGGGTGGCGAGACCCAGTACTTC. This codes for CASRNRGGETQYF.